These 20 T cell receptor beta chains share one sample of origin, sequenced in a study of CD8 T cells in Susac syndrome. It was with random hexamers that roughly 0.45 to 1 ug RNA was reverse transcribed. TCRdb called the immunoSEQ multiplex PCR reads again in MiXCR, with one record for every CDR3 protein. The sample carries approximately 180,000 distinct CDR3 sequences, approximately 96% recorded once. Sequences were obtained from CD4+ T cells from PBMCs. The origin of the receptors is a human donor with multiple sclerosis.

The V call is TRBV2, the J call TRBJ1-4, with 8 bases that match TRBD1. Germline-derived CDR1 and CDR2 are SNHLY and FYNNEI. The CDR3 is made up of 15 amino acids. With 4 bases clipped from V and 3 bases from J, the junction kept 4 bases outside the gene matches. CDR3 sequence: CASSGGQVSNEKLFF. In nucleotides, the CDR3 is TGTGCCAGCAGTGGGGGACAGGTCTCTAATGAAAAACTGTTTTTT.

The chain links TRBV10-3 to TRBJ1-5; perhaps TRBD1 as D (6 bases). This CDR3 is built from 15 residues. Germline CDR1 ENHRY, CDR2 SYGVKD. V was clipped by 2 bases and J by 0 bases, with 8 bases between them. The DNA for the CDR3 is TGTGCCATCAGTGAGGGACAGTATAGCAATCAGCCCCAGCATTTT. Encoded protein: CAISEGQYSNQPQHF.

This sequence joins TRBV5-4 and TRBJ1-1; D unresolved. Per the germline V gene, CDR1 is SGHNT and CDR2 is YYREEE (reference sequence). The CDR3 sequence is 12 residues long. CDR3 sequence reads: CAGSRQNTEAFF. In DNA, the CDR3 is TGTGCGGGAAGCCGACAGAACACTGAAGCTTTCTTT.

This chain links TRBV3-1 with TRBJ1-2; 7 bases align to TRBD1. Germline lookup yields CDR1 LGHDT and CDR2 YNNKEL (reference sequence). The CDR3 spans 13 residues. The V segment lost 5 bases and the J segment 2 bases; nucleotides outside the gene matches: 2. The CDR3 DNA is TGTGCCAGCAGCACGGGACAGAACTATGGCTACACCTTC. This encodes CASSTGQNYGYTF.

This chain joins TRBV6-2 or TRBV6-3 and TRBJ1-1, with no clear D. CDR1 and CDR2 (germline): MNHEY, SVGEGT. V was shortened by 0 bases and J by 4 bases, with 18 bases between the two germline ends. This CDR3 spans 17 amino acids. The CDR3 sequence: CASSYSRFGRISTEAFF. DNA of the CDR3: TGTGCCAGCAGTTACTCGAGGTTCGGACGCATAAGCACTGAAGCTTTCTTT.

The chain links TRBV7-9 to TRBJ2-3; 9 nucleotides agree with TRBD1. Germline V lookup: CDR1 SEHNR, CDR2 FQNEAQ (reference sequence). V gave up 4 bases and J gave up 6 bases; unmatched junction bases: 5. The CDR3 consists of 14 residues. The CDR3 here is CASSSTGGMDTQYF. The CDR3 coding sequence is TGTGCCAGCAGCTCAACAGGGGGCATGGATACGCAGTATTTT.

This clonotype was seen only once. The CDR3 region is CASRALGGGNEQFF. The CDR3 DNA sequence: TGTGCCAGCAGGGCACTAGGGGGGGGCAATGAGCAGTTCTTC. The V gene is TRBV5-6, the J gene TRBJ2-1, with D perhaps matching TRBD2 (7 bases). In germline, CDR1 is SGHDT, CDR2 YYEEEE. Trimming shortened V by 5 bases and J by 6 bases, and 15 bases separated the two germline ends. There are 14 residues in the CDR3.

This chain uses TRBV5-1 with TRBJ1-2; unclear D gene. Germline CDR1 and CDR2: SGHRS and YFSETQ. V was clipped by 0 bases and J by 0 bases, with 6 bases between them. CDR3 length: 14 amino acids. DNA for the CDR3: TGCGCCAGCAGCTTGGAATCTCCTAACTATGGCTACACCTTC. Encoded protein: CASSLESPNYGYTF.

This clonotype has more than one count but fewer than ten. The chain links TRBV4-3 to TRBJ2-3; the D is unclear. The V end lost 4 bases, the J end lost 1 base, and 12 bases lay between the germline ends. CDR3 size: 15 residues. Germline CDR1 reads LGHNA; CDR2 reads YSLEER. CDR3 bases: TGCGCCAGCAGCCTCTCGCGGAGAGGCACAGATACGCAGTATTTT. Translated, it gives CASSLSRRGTDTQYF.

This clonotype was counted between two and nine times. V gene TRBV11-2 combines with J gene TRBJ2-3; tentative D call: TRBD2 (6 bases). V was trimmed by 1 base and J by 1 base, leaving 9 bases between them. CDR1 is SGHAT and CDR2 is FQNNGV in the germline V gene. The CDR3 loop spans 15 amino acids. CDR3 in amino acids: CASSLAGVGTDTQYF. CDR3 DNA: TGTGCCAGCAGCTTAGCGGGGGTCGGCACAGATACGCAGTATTTT.

The V gene is TRBV30, the J gene TRBJ2-2; possibly TRBD2 for D (5 bases). The CDR3 contains 14 residues. Trimming shortened V by 1 base and J by 2 bases, and 8 bases separated the two germline ends. CDR1 is GTSNPN and CDR2 is SVGIG in the germline V gene (reference sequence). CDR3 nucleotide sequence: TGTGCCTGGAGTGCTCGGGGTAACACCGGGGAGCTGTTTTTT. Encoded protein: CAWSARGNTGELFF.

The chain has TRBV29-1 and TRBJ2-7; no clear D gene. CDR1 SQVTM and CDR2 ANQGSEA come from the germline V gene. V dropped 4 bases and J dropped 5 bases, with 21 bases sitting between them. The CDR3 length is 15 residues. Here the CDR3 reads CSVGSTLSISDEQYF. The CDR3 coding sequence is TGCAGCGTTGGTTCGACCCTCTCGATATCCGACGAGCAGTACTTC.

This chain links TRBV28 with TRBJ2-5; D unclear. Deletions cut 4 bases from V and 3 bases from J, with 15 bases between. CDR1 and CDR2 from the germline V gene are MDHEN and SYDVKM. The CDR3 contains 15 residues. CDR3 nucleotide sequence: TGTGCCAGCAGTTCCCCAAGTGCGACTGAAGAGACCCAGTACTTC. Protein product: CASSSPSATEETQYF.

V gene TRBV27 combines with J gene TRBJ2-3; unclear D gene. The germline CDR1 and CDR2 sequences are MNHEY and SMNVEV (reference sequence). This CDR3 comprises 15 residues. V lost 6 bases and J lost 0, with 13 bases in between. The DNA of the CDR3 is TGTGCCAGCAGGGTTAAGGGCCCTAGCACAGATACGCAGTATTTT. Amino acids: CASRVKGPSTDTQYF.

The chain has TRBV20-1 and TRBJ2-1; TRBD2 agrees at 9 bases. The V gene end was trimmed by 5 bases and the J gene end by 0 bases; junction bases not matched to a gene: 8. Germline V gene data show CDR1 as DFQATT and CDR2 as SNEGSKA (reference sequence). The CDR3 extends over 16 amino acids. The CDR3: CSAQPSGASSYNEQFF. The CDR3 DNA sequence: TGCAGTGCTCAACCTAGCGGGGCCAGCTCCTACAATGAGCAGTTCTTC.

V gene TRBV7-2 combines with J gene TRBJ2-5; D unresolved. CDR1 is SGHTA, CDR2 FQGNSA, per germline. V lost 1 base and J 8 bases, leaving 8 bases between the germline ends. This CDR3 is 12 amino acids long. CDR3 bases: TGTGCCAGCAGCTTAGTTTCCCCAACCCAGTACTTC. Translating it yields CASSLVSPTQYF. Full variable domain (missing parts from reference TRBV7-2 and TRBJ2-5): GAGVSQSPSNKVTEKGKDVELRCDPISGHTALYWYRQSLGQGLEFLIYFQGNSAPDKSGLPSDRFSAERTGGSVSTLTIQRTQQEDSAVYLCASSLVSPTQYFGPGTRLLVL.

V is TRBV18 and J is TRBJ2-7; D possibly corresponds to TRBD1 (6 bases). Germline values: CDR1 KGHSH, CDR2 LQKENI. With 3 bases removed from V and 4 bases from J, the gap between germline ends came to 19 bases. This CDR3 contains 16 residues. CDR3 residues: CASSPTHNLGAYEQYF. Here the CDR3 DNA reads TGTGCCAGCTCACCTACTCATAACTTGGGGGCATACGAGCAGTACTTC.

This clonotype has more than one count but fewer than ten. This chain connects TRBV3-1 to TRBJ1-1, with no clear D. Germline CDR1 LGHDT, CDR2 YNNKEL (reference sequence). This CDR3 has 13 amino acids. Deletions cut 3 bases from V and 1 base from J, with 6 bases between. This chain's CDR3 is CASSQAGNTEAFF. CDR3 DNA sequence: TGTGCCAGCAGCCAGGCCGGGAACACTGAAGCTTTCTTT.

The rearrangement links TRBV15 to TRBJ2-2; 9 bases fit TRBD1. CDR1 is LNHNV and CDR2 is YYDKDF in the germline V gene (reference sequence). V shed 11 bases and J 6 bases; nucleotides not matched to a gene: 13. The CDR3 is 15 residues long. Written as DNA, the CDR3 is TGTGCCCCAAGGACAGGGGCGTGCGGGCCCGGGGAGCTGTTTTTT. It translates to CAPRTGACGPGELFF.

The rearrangement links TRBV2 to TRBJ2-1; possibly TRBD2 for D (5 bases). V was clipped by 2 bases and J by 15 bases, with 17 bases between them. From germline, CDR1 is SNHLY and CDR2 FYNNEI. The CDR3 extends over 13 amino acids. DNA of the CDR3: TGTGCCAGCAGTGAATTGGAGTCGGGAAGACGGTTCTTC. Translation: CASSELESGRRFF.